In this sample, the clone carrying this T cell receptor beta chain turned up a few times. As yet, its antigen is unknown. The ends were cut back, 3 bases at V and 12 bases at J, with 23 bases in the middle. The CDR3 length is 16 residues. These data come from a study of blood T cells in healthy people across ages. General observations from the study: PBMCs went unsorted, and a conclusive naive versus antigen-experienced comparison was therefore prevented. Donors of long life had a larger count of naive CD4+ cells and greater diversity than aged donors. Older age coincided with a roughly linear decline in TCR beta diversity per million T cells.

The second PCR ran about 6 to 12 cycles with a sample-barcoded 5' primer and J-beta primers. TCRdb called the 5' RACE reads again in MiXCR, with one record for every CDR3 protein. The sample shows approximately 1,000,000 distinct CDR3 sequences, 40% to 45% of them seen only once. The source is a woman aged 55-70 years in good health. V gene TRBV12-3 or TRBV12-4 combines with J gene TRBJ1-4; D is possibly TRBD1 (5 bases). The sequencing input was blood. The CDR3 region is CASSFMRTGRTSELFF. The DNA of the CDR3 is TGTGCCAGCAGTTTCATGAGAACGGGACGTACAAGTGAACTGTTTTTT.